This T cell receptor beta chain was profiled in a study of cytomegalovirus exposure and HLA in healthy donors. Broader study findings: In vitro testing confirmed a few CMV-associated chains as specific for CMV antigens. Rare sequences made up most TCRs, while some public TCRs were found in many donors. According to a later analysis, most TCR beta chains associated with CMV appeared HLA-restricted. Information on immune exposure was restricted to one variable (CMV serostatus).

Notes on this clone: Its specificity is not known.

Germline V gene sequence: CDR1 DFQATT, CDR2 SNEGSKA (reference sequence). The CDR3 has 11 amino acids. Deletions cut 8 bases from V and 3 bases from J, with 8 bases between. In the PCR, 60 Vbeta and 13 Jbeta primers were used. Sequenced by immunoSEQ multiplex PCR; TCRdb stores in-frame clones only, minus some. The listing contains approximately 120,000 clones. The sequenced sample was PBMCs. The clonotype was recovered from a man aged 18-30 years in good health and CMV-seronegative. The chain carries TRBV20-1 and TRBJ2-1; no definite D call. For the CDR3, the DNA is TGCAGTACTCTCCGCTACAATGAGCAGTTCTTC. Encoded protein: CSTLRYNEQFF.